This TCR beta chain was retrieved from a study of blood T cell repertoires in COVID-19 (TCRdb year 2020). Context from the whole study: Collaborator samples came from the United States, Italy and Spain and covered acute and convalescent phases of COVID-19. Samples came from the ongoing ImmuneRACE study (first 160 participants) plus 1,254 subjects from 6 global collaborators. The dataset comprised deeply sampled blood TCRbeta repertoires from subjects exposed to, actively infected with, or recovered from COVID-19. The material from the prospective study consisted of cDNA or gDNA derived from T cells, B-cell-depleted T cells, or PBMCs. A de-identified subject ID, COVID-19 status, age in years and sex were almost always included in the sample metadata. Where available, HLA class I and class II types were taken from metadata supplied by the sample provider and were not determined by assay-based typing. The repertoires were released in a freely available public database meant as a resource for research on the immune response to SARS-CoV-2.

Collaborating institutions collected whole blood in K2EDTA tubes following their own protocols. For TCRbeta analysis, collaborators shipped samples as frozen whole blood, isolated PBMCs, or DNA extracted from either of those sample types. TCRbeta CDR3 regions were amplified from genomic DNA by means of the immunoSEQ Assay, a bias-controlled multiplex PCR. Concerning the study's data processing: Within the assay, amplification of reference gene primers was used to estimate how many nucleated cells each sample contained. To quantify the absolute abundance of each unique TCRbeta CDR3 rearrangement, sequence reads were collapsed and filtered. For each sample, productive Simpson clonality was calculated by taking the square root of Simpson's diversity index across productive rearrangements. In its TCRdb copy, this immuneACCESS table keeps in-frame sequences only and misses some clones. Where compared with another copy, unresolved V genes explain less than half of these, and the others have no known cause. That table gives V, J and clone size, and the DNA gave D and trimming. The sample table shows some 150,000 clones, and roughly 80% are seen once. The ten largest clones add up to around 0.62% of the sample.

Of note for this clone: The antigen it binds to is not known. Base qualities are not at hand, and no much larger clone is one base apart.

General conclusions and limits of the study: The amount of clinical and demographic metadata varied by source and participant and was provided uncurated.

Measured from the cysteine to the phenylalanine, the CDR3 is 14 residues long. The only DNA kept is the CDR3, 42 bases in frame from the first base. As encoded in the germline V gene, CDR1 is SNHLY while CDR2 is FYNNEI. V is pruned by 6 bases and J by 8 bases, leaving 7 bases of the junction without a gene match. The rearrangement joined TRBV2 to TRBJ1-4; TRBD1 lines up with 9 middle nucleotides. This TCR derives from a man aged 60 to 69 with acute or convalescent COVID-19. Material: peripheral blood. The CDR3 here reads CASRPGQGSEKLFF. Here is the DNA: TGTGCCAGCAGGCCCGGACAGGGGAGCGAAAAACTGTTTTTT.